Listed here are 20 T cell receptor beta chains from one sample, sequenced in a study of circulating tumor DNA in untreated peripheral T-cell lymphoma. The table came from immunoSEQ multiplex PCR; TCRdb's copy has only in-frame clones and leaves some out. The table includes about 10,000 clones, around 74% detected once. The sample comprised tumor tissue. The receptors derive from a human donor with peripheral T-cell lymphoma.

This clone was recorded a few times. The chain combines TRBV9 with TRBJ1-3; D gene unclear. Deletions cut 4 bases from V and 0 bases from J, with 8 bases between. Germline CDR1 reads SGDLS; CDR2 reads YYNGEE. This CDR3 contains 14 residues. The CDR3 here is CASSLGSSGNTIYF. CDR3 coding DNA: TGTGCCAGCAGCCTGGGAAGCTCTGGAAACACCATATATTTT.

This chain uses TRBV4-1 with TRBJ2-5; tentative D call: TRBD2 (5 bases). With 1 base removed from V and 2 bases from J, the gap between germline ends came to 8 bases. The germline CDR1 and CDR2 sequences are MGHRA and YSYEKL. The CDR3 covers 14 residues. CDR3 nucleotides: TGCGCCAGCAGCCAAGGTCGGGGTCAAGAGACCCAGTACTTC. It is translated as CASSQGRGQETQYF.

The chain combines TRBV28 with TRBJ1-1, with D hard to call. CDR1 MDHEN and CDR2 SYDVKM come from the germline V gene. V lost 1 base and J lost 3, with 3 bases in between. The CDR3 spans 12 residues. This CDR3 reads CASSLSDTEAFF. The CDR3 DNA reads as TGTGCCAGCAGTTTATCAGACACTGAAGCTTTCTTT.

The chain combines TRBV11-3 with TRBJ2-2; D perhaps matches TRBD1 (5 bases). In germline, CDR1 is SGHNT, CDR2 YENEEA. Trimming took 5 bases from V and 2 from J, leaving 12 bases between them. The CDR3 totals 15 residues. The chain's CDR3 is CASSKTGVNTGELFF. The CDR3 DNA sequence: TGTGCCAGCAGCAAAACAGGCGTTAACACCGGGGAGCTGTTTTTT.

The V gene is TRBV9, the J gene TRBJ1-4; no firm D call. Germline CDR1 reads SGDLS; CDR2 reads YYNGEE. V was cut by 5 bases and J by 4 bases, with 15 bases left in between. The CDR3 extends over 15 amino acids. The CDR3 reads CASSEGLQVNEKLFF. In nucleotides, the CDR3 is TGTGCCAGCAGTGAGGGTTTGCAGGTTAATGAAAAACTGTTTTTT.

This clone was found a few times. The CDR3, as DNA: TGTGCCAGTAGGAAGGGGGACTCCTATAATTCACCCCTCCACTTT. This codes for CASRKGDSYNSPLHF. The chain has TRBV19 and TRBJ1-6, with D possibly matching TRBD1 (6 bases). Looked up from germline, CDR1 is LNHDA and CDR2 is SQIVND (reference sequence). Trimming pared 6 bases from V and 0 bases from J, leaving 9 bases between. The CDR3 spans 15 residues.

This chain joins TRBV28 and TRBJ1-1, with unresolved D. Trimming pared 2 bases from V and 4 bases from J, leaving 8 bases between. This CDR3 has 13 amino acids. The germline V gene encodes CDR1 MDHEN and CDR2 SYDVKM. CDR3 nucleotides: TGTGCCAGCAGTTTACAGCTTCTCACTGAAGCTTTCTTT. It specifies CASSLQLLTEAFF.

The chain joins TRBV19 to TRBJ1-3, with D perhaps matching TRBD1 (5 bases). The CDR3 is made up of 12 amino acids. Trimming left V 5 bases short and J 12 bases short, with 14 bases between. Germline V lookup: CDR1 LNHDA, CDR2 SQIVND (reference sequence). This chain's CDR3 is CASSVSGTHIYF. CDR3 nucleotide sequence: TGTGCCAGTAGTGTCTCCGGGACCCACATATATTTT.

The rearrangement links TRBV19 to TRBJ2-7; 7 bases line up with TRBD1. With V trimmed by 5 bases and J by 4 bases, 14 bases remained unmatched. CDR1 LNHDA and CDR2 SQIVND come from the germline V gene (reference sequence). CDR3 size: 16 residues. The CDR3 sequence is CASSPDYGQAPYEQYF. In DNA form, the CDR3 reads TGTGCCAGTAGTCCCGACTACGGACAGGCCCCTTACGAGCAGTACTTC.

The rearrangement joins TRBV18 to TRBJ2-3; TRBD2 matches at 7 bases. Trimming at V came to 2 bases and at J to 2 bases, leaving 10 bases not matched to a gene. Germline V gene lookup returns CDR1 KGHSH and CDR2 LQKENI. This CDR3 is built from 17 residues. The CDR3 region has the DNA TGTGCCAGCTCACCAAGGCCCAGCGGGGATCCCACAGATACGCAGTATTTT. It encodes CASSPRPSGDPTDTQYF.

This CDR3 is CASSRGFGGAGYGYTF. DNA of the CDR3: TGTGCCAGTAGCCGAGGATTCGGGGGCGCCGGCTATGGCTACACCTTC. The chain is built from TRBV19 and TRBJ1-2, with a possible D match to TRBD1 (6 bases). This CDR3 contains 16 residues. V lost 6 bases to trimming and J lost 4 bases, with 21 bases between them. Germline CDR1 is LNHDA and CDR2 is SQIVND (reference sequence).

This chain joins TRBV6-8 and TRBJ2-5, with unresolved D. The germline V gene has CDR1 MNHGY and CDR2 SAAAGT. This CDR3 contains 13 residues. V was clipped by 5 bases and J by 8 bases, with 15 bases between them. CDR3 protein: CASSLDPEYTQYF. The CDR3 nucleotides read TGTGCCAGCAGTCTTGATCCCGAGTATACCCAGTACTTC.

This clone was observed once. J is TRBJ2-7 and V is TRBV28; D possibly corresponds to TRBD1 (8 bases). The CDR3 runs 16 residues. Looked up from germline, CDR1 is MDHEN and CDR2 is SYDVKM. Trimming pared 5 bases from V and 5 bases from J, leaving 22 bases between. CDR3 sequence (DNA): TGTGCCAGCAGTCCCCATGGGAGGGGGACAGGCGACGAGCAGTACTTC. It yields the protein CASSPHGRGTGDEQYF.

The V call is TRBV6-8, the J call TRBJ1-2; TRBD1 is a possible D gene (5 bases). The germline V gene encodes CDR1 MNHGY and CDR2 SAAAGT. The CDR3 contains 15 residues. Trimming took 5 bases from V and 1 from J, leaving 14 bases between them. CDR3 sequence reads: CASSGGADGNYGYTF. Here the CDR3 DNA reads TGTGCCAGCAGTGGGGGAGCGGACGGTAACTATGGCTACACCTTC.

The chain carries TRBV11-3 and TRBJ1-3; D ambiguous. Germline V lookup: CDR1 SGHNT, CDR2 YENEEA. Trimming left V 6 bases short and J 0 bases short, with 9 bases between. This CDR3 has 14 residues. The CDR3, as DNA: TGTGCCAGCAGAGCCGACACCTCTGGAAACACCATATATTTT. Amino acid sequence: CASRADTSGNTIYF.

The rearrangement links TRBV6-8 to TRBJ2-1; D call uncertain. The CDR3 is 13 residues long. Germline lookup yields CDR1 MNHGY and CDR2 SAAAGT. The V end was cut by 6 bases, the J end by 4 bases, with 10 bases between. The CDR3 DNA reads TGTGCCAGCAGGGAAAGAGAATACAATGAGCAGTTCTTC. It codes for CASREREYNEQFF.

DNA for the CDR3: TGCAGCGTTACCTGGTTACTAGCGGGGGGGCACAATGAGCAGTTCTTC. Translating gives CSVTWLLAGGHNEQFF. The rearrangement links TRBV29-1 to TRBJ2-1; 13 nucleotides line up with TRBD2. J was trimmed by 5 bases and V by 5 bases; bases with no gene match: 9. Germline CDR1 reads SQVTM; CDR2 reads ANQGSEA. This CDR3 comprises 16 residues.

The chain combines TRBV11-3 with TRBJ1-3; D uncertain. Germline V lookup: CDR1 SGHNT, CDR2 YENEEA. Trimming removed 5 bases at V and 3 bases at J, with 14 bases between. CDR3 length: 15 amino acids. DNA of the CDR3: TGTGCCAGCAGCCTCTTCCAGGCTATTGGAAACACCATATATTTT. Its translation: CASSLFQAIGNTIYF.

The CDR3 reads CASSLLRSGTEAFF. Written as DNA, the CDR3 is TGTGCCAGCAGTTTATTACGGAGCGGCACTGAAGCTTTCTTT. This chain links TRBV27 with TRBJ1-1; the D is unclear. The CDR3 is 14 amino acids. The V gene's germline CDR1 is MNHEY and CDR2 SMNVEV (reference sequence). Trimming left V 1 base short and J 4 bases short, with 10 bases between.

This clone turned up a few times. The rearrangement links TRBV19 to TRBJ1-6; a weak D match, TRBD1 (5 bases). V gave up 7 bases and J gave up 8 bases, with 18 bases separating them. This CDR3 is built from 15 residues. CDR1 LNHDA and CDR2 SQIVND come from the germline V gene (reference sequence). The CDR3, as DNA: TGTGCCAGTAAGTCCCAGGGACTGCCTTATTCACCCCTCCACTTT. It codes for CASKSQGLPYSPLHF. The whole variable domain, remainder taken from reference TRBV19 and TRBJ1-6, is DGGITQSPKYLFRKEGQNVTLSCEQNLNHDAMYWYRQDPGQGLRLIYYSQIVNDFQKGDIAEGYSVSREKKESFPLTVTSAQKNPTAFYLCASKSQGLPYSPLHFGNGTRLTVT.